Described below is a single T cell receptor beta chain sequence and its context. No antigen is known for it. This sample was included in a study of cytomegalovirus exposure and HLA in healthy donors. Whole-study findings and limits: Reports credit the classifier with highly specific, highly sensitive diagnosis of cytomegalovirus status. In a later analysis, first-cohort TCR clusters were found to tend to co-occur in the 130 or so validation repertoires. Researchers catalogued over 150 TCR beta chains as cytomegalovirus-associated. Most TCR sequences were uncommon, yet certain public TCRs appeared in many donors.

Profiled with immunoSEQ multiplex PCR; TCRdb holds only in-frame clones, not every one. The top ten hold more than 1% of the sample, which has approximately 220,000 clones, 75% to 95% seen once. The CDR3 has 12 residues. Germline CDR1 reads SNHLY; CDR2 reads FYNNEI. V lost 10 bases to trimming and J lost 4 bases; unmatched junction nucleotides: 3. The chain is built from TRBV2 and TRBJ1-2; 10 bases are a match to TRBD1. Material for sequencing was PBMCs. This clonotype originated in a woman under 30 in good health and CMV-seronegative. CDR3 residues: CAIRTGGYGYTF. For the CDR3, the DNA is TGTGCCATTCGGACAGGGGGCTATGGCTACACCTTC.